This T cell receptor (beta chain) derives from a study of blood T cells in healthy people across ages. On this clonotype itself: Its antigen is not known.

Next came a second PCR, run for about 7 to 12 cycles, which used a sample-barcoded 5' primer along with a J-beta primer mix. TCRdb re-called the 5' RACE reads through MiXCR, storing one row per CDR3 protein. The sample shows about 640,000 distinct CDR3 sequences, roughly 50% of them seen only once. Study findings and constraints: The percentage of naive T cells correlated strongly with TCR beta diversity. Per million T cells, TCR beta diversity dropped about linearly as age rose.

This receptor was identified in a man in his sixties in good health. The sequenced material came from blood.

CDR3: CSAVSGLAEETQYF. The CDR3 bases are TGCAGTGCCGTTTCCGGACTAGCCGAAGAGACCCAGTACTTC. The chain carries TRBV20-1 and TRBJ2-5; the match to TRBD2 covers 8 bases. V dropped 6 bases and J dropped 3; count of bases not matched to a gene: 9. CDR1 and CDR2 from the germline V gene are DFQATT and SNEGSKA (reference sequence). CDR3 length equals 14 residues.